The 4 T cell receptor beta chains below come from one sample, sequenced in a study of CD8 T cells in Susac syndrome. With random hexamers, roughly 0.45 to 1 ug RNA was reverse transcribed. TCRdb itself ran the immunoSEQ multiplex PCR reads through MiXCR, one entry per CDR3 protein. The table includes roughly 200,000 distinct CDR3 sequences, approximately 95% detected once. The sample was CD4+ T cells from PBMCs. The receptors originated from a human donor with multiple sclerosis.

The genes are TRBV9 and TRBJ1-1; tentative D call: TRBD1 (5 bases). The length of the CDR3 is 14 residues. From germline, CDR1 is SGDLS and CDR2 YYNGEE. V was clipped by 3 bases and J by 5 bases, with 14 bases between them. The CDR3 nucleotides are TGTGCCAGCAGCGCCCTGGGGACCCCGACTGAAGCTTTCTTT. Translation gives CASSALGTPTEAFF.

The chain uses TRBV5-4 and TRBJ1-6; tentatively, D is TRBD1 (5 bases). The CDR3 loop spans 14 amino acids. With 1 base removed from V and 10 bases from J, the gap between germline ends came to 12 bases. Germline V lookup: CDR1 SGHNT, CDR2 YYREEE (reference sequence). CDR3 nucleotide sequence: TGTGCCAGCAGCTTGAAGATTTGGGGGTCACCCCTCCACTTT. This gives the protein CASSLKIWGSPLHF.

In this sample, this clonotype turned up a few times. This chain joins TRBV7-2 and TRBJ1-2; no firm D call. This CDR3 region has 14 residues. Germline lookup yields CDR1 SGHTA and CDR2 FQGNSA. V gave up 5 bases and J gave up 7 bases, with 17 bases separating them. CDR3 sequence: CASSPLFSGGGYTF. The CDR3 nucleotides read TGTGCCAGCAGCCCGCTATTCTCAGGTGGTGGCTACACCTTC.

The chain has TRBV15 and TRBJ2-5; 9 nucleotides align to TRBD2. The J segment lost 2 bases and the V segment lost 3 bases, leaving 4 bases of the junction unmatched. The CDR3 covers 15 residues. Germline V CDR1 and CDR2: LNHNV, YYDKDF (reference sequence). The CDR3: CATSRAGGIQETQYF. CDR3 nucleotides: TGTGCCACCAGCAGGGCGGGGGGGATTCAAGAGACCCAGTACTTC.